Below, 25 T cell receptor beta chains from the same sample are listed, as sequenced in a study of vaccination and CD4 T cells after COVID-19. Oncomine TCR Beta short-read sequencing was applied to DNA from cultured CD4+ T cells. In TCRdb, the PCR reads were re-called with MiXCR into one record per CDR3 protein. The sample records nearly 8,500 distinct CDR3 sequences, 35% to 40% being singletons. Treatment reported: roughly 10-day PBMC culture with coronavirus spike peptide pools or control peptides (ViraFEST assay). These CD4+ T cells came from an unexposed donor, sampled before the COVID-19 pandemic (2011-2018). These receptors lack a known antigen. Sequenced sample: CD4+ T cells from blood, cultured in vitro. These receptors were collected from a human donor in good health.

V usage is TRBV30 and J usage is TRBJ1-2; D is undetermined. The CDR3 length is 12 residues. V lost 0 bases, J lost 6 bases, and 8 bases lay in between. Germline V gene lookup returns CDR1 GTSNPN and CDR2 SVGIG (reference sequence). The CDR3 spells CAWSVTGNGYTF. In DNA, the CDR3 is TGTGCCTGGAGTGTAACGGGGAATGGCTACACCTTC.

The chain links TRBV11-2 to TRBJ1-2, with D maybe TRBD1 (5 bases). V gave up 4 bases and J gave up 4 bases, with 13 bases separating them. Germline CDR1 SGHAT, CDR2 FQNNGV. This CDR3 comprises 14 residues. The CDR3 reads CASSSPAGGYGYTF. In DNA, the CDR3 is TGTGCCAGCAGCTCCCCCGCGGGGGGCTATGGCTACACCTTC.

The V call is TRBV7-6, the J call TRBJ1-2; TRBD1 agrees at 10 bases. J was trimmed by 0 bases and V by 0 bases; bases with no gene match: 7. Germline assignment: CDR1 SGHVS and CDR2 FNYEAQ. This CDR3 has 18 amino acids. The CDR3 spells CASSLAETGGLPNYGYTF. Written as DNA, the CDR3 is TGTGCCAGCAGCTTAGCTGAGACAGGGGGCCTCCCTAACTATGGCTACACCTTC.

This clonotype was recorded a few times. The genes are TRBV10-3 and TRBJ1-1, with D hard to call. V was shortened by 3 bases and J by 6 bases, with 8 bases between the two germline ends. CDR3 size: 12 residues. The germline V gene encodes CDR1 ENHRY and CDR2 SYGVKD. This CDR3 reads CAISDGPSEAFF. CDR3 bases: TGTGCCATCAGTGATGGGCCCTCTGAAGCTTTCTTT.

The J gene is TRBJ2-3, the V gene TRBV5-1, with D unclear. Germline CDR1 reads SGHRS; CDR2 reads YFSETQ. With 0 bases removed from V and 1 base from J, the gap between germline ends came to 9 bases. This CDR3 region has 15 residues. Here the CDR3 reads CASSLGPLGTDTQYF. The CDR3 DNA is TGCGCCAGCAGCTTGGGTCCTTTGGGCACAGATACGCAGTATTTT.

This chain uses TRBV15 with TRBJ2-7; 11 positions match TRBD1. The CDR3 runs 14 residues. V shed 4 bases and J 7 bases; nucleotides not matched to a gene: 6. The germline V gene encodes CDR1 LNHNV and CDR2 YYDKDF (reference sequence). CDR3 region: CATSTDRGLGEQYF. CDR3 DNA: TGTGCCACCAGCACGGACAGGGGGCTAGGGGAGCAGTACTTC.

The chain links TRBV27 to TRBJ1-5, with 7 positions matching TRBD1. Germline values: CDR1 MNHEY, CDR2 SMNVEV (reference sequence). This CDR3 comprises 18 residues. V shed 5 bases and J 1 base; nucleotides not matched to a gene: 14. CDR3 nucleotides: TGTGCCAGCAGTCCTAGGGGCAGCAGGGGGATAAGCAATCAGCCCCAGCATTTT. It translates to CASSPRGSRGISNQPQHF.

A single count supports this clonotype. The chain is built from TRBV29-1 and TRBJ2-6, with 7 positions matching TRBD1. Germline V gene sequence: CDR1 SQVTM, CDR2 ANQGSEA. V lost 4 bases, J lost 0 bases, and 6 bases stayed unmatched. The CDR3 has 16 residues. The CDR3 DNA reads as TGCAGCGTTGCCGGGACAGACCTCTCTGGGGCCAACGTCCTGACTTTC. As protein: CSVAGTDLSGANVLTF.

The rearrangement joins TRBV15 to TRBJ1-1; 7 nucleotides match TRBD1. There are 14 residues in the CDR3. V shed 1 base and J 5 bases; nucleotides not matched to a gene: 4. Germline V gene data show CDR1 as LNHNV and CDR2 as YYDKDF (reference sequence). The CDR3 nucleotides are TGTGCCACCAGCAGAGGACAGGGAAGGACTGAAGCTTTCTTT. Translating gives CATSRGQGRTEAFF. The entire variable domain, with the rest obtained from reference TRBV15 and TRBJ1-1, is as follows: DAMVIQNPRYQVTQFGKPVTLSCSQTLNHNVMYWYQQKSSQAPKLLFHYYDKDFNNEADTPDNFQSRRPNTSFCFLDIRSPGLGDTAMYLCATSRGQGRTEAFFGQGTRLTVV.

V gene TRBV6-1 combines with J gene TRBJ1-2; no clear D. This CDR3 has 15 residues. Germline V gives CDR1 MNHNS, CDR2 SASEGT. The V end was cut by 3 bases, the J end by 2 bases, with 13 bases between. CDR3 region: CASSEIKAENYGYTF. CDR3 DNA sequence: TGTGCCAGCAGTGAGATTAAGGCGGAGAACTATGGCTACACCTTC.

In the case of this clonotype: The germline gene is not matched at one end of the junction; a read error may be the cause. The chain links TRBV7-3 to TRBJ1-1; tentatively, D is TRBD1 (5 bases). Per germline, CDR1 SGHTA and CDR2 FQGTGA. CDR3 length: 14 residues. CDR3 sequence: CASGLEGMNTEAFF. CDR3 sequence (DNA): TGTGCCAGCGGCTTAGAGGGGATGAACACTGAAGCTTTCTTT.

The genes are TRBV20-1 and TRBJ2-1; D unclear. V shed 0 bases and J shed 0 bases, with 6 bases lying between them. The CDR3 contains 14 residues. Germline V gives CDR1 DFQATT, CDR2 SNEGSKA (reference sequence). The CDR3 loop is CSAREPLSYNEQFF. CDR3 DNA: TGCAGTGCTAGAGAACCACTCTCCTACAATGAGCAGTTCTTC.

Concerning this clonotype itself: Since a much larger clone is just one base distant, this may be a read error. The chain employs TRBV10-1 and TRBJ1-2; D is uncertain. This CDR3 region has 14 residues. Germline lookup yields CDR1 WNHNN and CDR2 SYGVQD (reference sequence). CDR3 coding DNA: TGCGCCAGCAGTGACGGTACGGCAAACTATGGCTACATCTTC. It translates to CASSDGTANYGYIF.

The chain joins TRBV25-1 to TRBJ1-1, with no clear D. The CDR3 contains 13 residues. V was cut by 3 bases and J by 5 bases, with 10 bases left in between. CDR1 and CDR2 from the germline V gene are MGHDK and SYGVNS. CDR3 region: CASSDGGWTEAFF. CDR3 DNA: TGTGCCAGCAGTGATGGCGGCTGGACTGAAGCTTTCTTT.

The rearrangement uses TRBV6-5 and TRBJ1-1; D possibly corresponds to TRBD1 (5 bases). Deletions cut 2 bases from V and 4 bases from J, with 8 bases between. This CDR3 has 13 amino acids. Germline V gives CDR1 MNHEY, CDR2 SVGAGI. In nucleotides, the CDR3 is TGTGCCAGCAGTTACCCCGGGGGCACTGAAGCTTTCTTT. This encodes CASSYPGGTEAFF.

The chain couples TRBV7-3 to TRBJ2-1, with D possibly TRBD2 on 6 matching bases. V lost 6 bases and J lost 9, with 18 bases in between. The V gene's germline CDR1 is SGHTA and CDR2 FQGTGA. The CDR3 spans 14 residues. The CDR3 loop reads CASSPWGGASEQFF. CDR3 nucleotide sequence: TGTGCCAGCAGTCCCTGGGGCGGGGCTAGTGAGCAGTTCTTC.

Only a few counts were recorded for this clonotype. The V gene is TRBV7-9, the J gene TRBJ2-5, with 7 bases lining up with TRBD1. There are 15 residues in the CDR3. With V trimmed by 5 bases and J by 2 bases, 8 bases remained unmatched. Germline V CDR1 and CDR2: SEHNR, FQNEAQ (reference sequence). The CDR3 loop reads CASSQTGSLQETQYF. The CDR3 DNA reads TGTGCCAGCAGCCAGACAGGGTCCCTGCAAGAGACCCAGTACTTC.

The chain combines TRBV20-1 with TRBJ2-7; a weak D match, TRBD2 (7 bases). The CDR3 covers 12 residues. Germline CDR1 and CDR2: DFQATT and SNEGSKA (reference sequence). V lost 3 bases, J lost 6 bases, and 12 bases lay in between. The CDR3 region is CSASRGRGEQYF. The DNA for the CDR3 is TGCAGTGCTAGTAGGGGGAGGGGCGAGCAGTACTTC.

This clonotype was seen only a few times. The chain links TRBV7-6 to TRBJ2-7; the D gene is possibly TRBD1 (6 bases). The CDR3 is 15 residues long. The germline gives CDR1 SGHVS, CDR2 FNYEAQ. V was clipped by 5 bases and J by 4 bases, with 18 bases between them. CDR3 residues: CASSPLGQRGYEQYF. In DNA form, the CDR3 reads TGTGCCAGCAGCCCGCTCGGACAGAGAGGTTACGAGCAGTACTTC.

By share of the sample, this clonotype is medium-sized. The V and J genes are TRBV20-1 and TRBJ1-3; D perhaps matches TRBD1 (5 bases). Germline V gives CDR1 DFQATT, CDR2 SNEGSKA (reference sequence). The CDR3 totals 15 residues. The V gene lost 3 bases and the J gene lost 0 bases, with 12 bases spanning the gap. CDR3 DNA: TGCAGTGCTAGTGAGACAGCTAACTCTGGAAACACCATATATTTT. Residues: CSASETANSGNTIYF.

This clonotype was detected a few times. This chain joins TRBV14 and TRBJ1-2; 9 bases fit TRBD1. Losses at the gene ends were 2 bases for V and 4 bases for J; bases not matched to a gene: 2. CDR3 length equals 14 residues. The germline gives CDR1 SGHDN, CDR2 FVKESK. This chain's CDR3 is CASSQWGQGYGYTF. CDR3 in DNA: TGTGCCAGCAGCCAATGGGGACAGGGCTATGGCTACACCTTC.

This chain uses TRBV12-3 or TRBV12-4 with TRBJ2-5; D is unresolved. The CDR3 extends over 14 amino acids. V dropped 6 bases and J dropped 2 bases, with 13 bases sitting between them. The CDR3 nucleotides read TGTGCCAGCAGCTTTTCCTTGGGTCAAGAGACCCAGTACTTC. It codes for CASSFSLGQETQYF.

This clonotype showed up just a few times. V gene TRBV11-2 combines with J gene TRBJ2-3; TRBD2 agrees at 7 bases. The junction had 5 bases not matched to a gene; V was cut back by 5 bases and J by 0 bases. CDR3 length: 15 residues. CDR1 and CDR2 (germline): SGHAT, FQNNGV. This chain's CDR3 is CASSPSSGSTDTQYF. The DNA of the CDR3 is TGTGCCAGCAGCCCTTCTAGCGGTAGCACAGATACGCAGTATTTT.

The gene calls are TRBV6-1 and TRBJ1-5; D not resolved. The CDR3 has 16 amino acids. In germline, CDR1 is MNHNS, CDR2 SASEGT. Deletions cut 3 bases from V and 0 bases from J, with 12 bases between. CDR3 DNA: TGTGCCAGCAGTGATTCCAGGCCCTATAGCAATCAGCCCCAGCATTTT. The encoded protein is CASSDSRPYSNQPQHF.

This clonotype was found a few times. This chain uses TRBV6-1 with TRBJ1-6; D call uncertain. The CDR3 is made up of 12 amino acids. Deletions cut 10 bases from V and 8 bases from J, with 12 bases between. CDR1 MNHNS and CDR2 SASEGT come from the germline V gene. This CDR3 reads CATLYPDSPLHF. DNA for the CDR3: TGTGCCACCCTTTACCCTGATTCACCCCTCCACTTT.